Following are 12 T cell receptor beta chains from one sample sequenced in a study of cytomegalovirus exposure and HLA in healthy donors. Primers: 60 Vbeta forward and 13 Jbeta reverse. Only in-frame clones appear in the TCRdb table, and some are missing; sequencing was by immunoSEQ multiplex PCR. This repertoire shows about 90,000 clones, approximately 60% found once; its top ten account for 20% to 25%. The sequencing sample was made of PBMCs. These receptors all come from a woman between 50 and 59 years old in good health and CMV-seropositive.

V and J are TRBV7-3 and TRBJ2-1; 9 bases are a match to TRBD1. Germline V gene sequence: CDR1 SGHTA, CDR2 FQGTGA. Trimming cost V 0 bases and J 5 bases; bases outside gene matches: 5. CDR3 size: 16 residues. The CDR3 protein is CASSLTPGQGNNEQFF. The CDR3 DNA reads TGTGCCAGCAGCTTAACCCCGGGACAGGGAAACAATGAGCAGTTCTTC.

The chain uses TRBV7-9 and TRBJ1-2; perhaps TRBD1 as D (6 bases). The V end lost 5 bases, the J end lost 3 bases, and 13 bases lay between the germline ends. This CDR3 is 14 amino acids long. CDR1 SEHNR and CDR2 FQNEAQ come from the germline V gene (reference sequence). The chain's CDR3 is CASSLATGHYGYTF. Written as DNA, the CDR3 is TGTGCCAGCAGCCTTGCCACAGGGCACTATGGCTACACCTTC.

In this sample, this clone turned up once. The chain is built from TRBV4-3 and TRBJ2-6; the match to TRBD1 covers 7 bases. V trimming: 1 base; J trimming: 0 bases; junction bases outside the gene matches: 6. The CDR3 has 18 amino acids. Germline CDR1 and CDR2: LGHNA and YSLEER. Here the CDR3 reads CASSQVGTATSGANVLTF. CDR3 coding DNA: TGCGCCAGCAGCCAAGTTGGGACAGCAACCTCTGGGGCCAACGTCCTGACTTTC.

The chain joins TRBV7-8 to TRBJ1-5, with D possibly TRBD1 on 5 matching bases. Germline CDR1 SGHVS, CDR2 FQNEAQ. The CDR3 sequence is 15 residues long. Trimming stripped 5 bases from V and 15 bases from J, with 26 bases between. Written as DNA, the CDR3 is TGTGCCAGCAGCCCTGGGTCACTCGGGCAGGGTATTTGGCATTTT. It translates to CASSPGSLGQGIWHF.

The chain links TRBV7-9 to TRBJ1-2; D possibly corresponds to TRBD1 (6 bases). Germline V gene lookup returns CDR1 SEHNR and CDR2 FQNEAQ (reference sequence). V lost 7 bases and J lost 10, with 16 bases in between. The CDR3 has 12 residues. CDR3 DNA: TGTGCCAGCACAGGGAGGGGGGATGTCTACACCTTC. Amino acids: CASTGRGDVYTF.

The chain carries TRBV9 and TRBJ1-1; 8 bases map to TRBD1. This CDR3 is built from 15 residues. The germline V gene has CDR1 SGDLS and CDR2 YYNGEE. J was trimmed by 0 bases and V by 2 bases; bases with no gene match: 3. The CDR3 sequence: CASSVGTGMNTEAFF. The CDR3 nucleotides read TGTGCCAGCAGCGTTGGGACAGGCATGAACACTGAAGCTTTCTTT. The full variable domain, in which reference TRBV9 and TRBJ1-1 provide the parts outside the CDR3, is DSGVTQTPKHLITATGQRVTLRCSPRSGDLSVYWYQQSLDQGLQFLIQYYNGEERAKGNILERFSAQQFPDLHSELNLSSLELGDSALYFCASSVGTGMNTEAFFGQGTRLTVV.

The chain couples TRBV27 to TRBJ1-1, with D perhaps matching TRBD1 (5 bases). The CDR3 runs 15 residues. Germline V lookup: CDR1 MNHEY, CDR2 SMNVEV (reference sequence). The germline V and J ends were trimmed by 6 bases and 1 base, with 15 bases remaining between them. CDR3 DNA sequence: TGTGCCAGCAGCTTTGTGACAGCCGGGAACACTGAAGCTTTCTTT. This codes for CASSFVTAGNTEAFF.

Regarding this clone: The sample holds other DNA sequences that translate to the same CDR3. The CDR3 region is CAISDGSSYEQYF. The CDR3 nucleotides read TGTGCCATCAGTGACGGGTCCTCCTACGAGCAGTACTTC. This chain connects TRBV10-3 to TRBJ2-7; D is ambiguous. Trimming left V 3 bases short and J 0 bases short, with 6 bases between. In germline, CDR1 is ENHRY, CDR2 SYGVKD. The CDR3 runs 13 residues.

V gene TRBV7-2 combines with J gene TRBJ2-3; TRBD2 matches at 9 bases. The J segment lost 2 bases and the V segment lost 2 bases, leaving 8 bases of the junction unmatched. This CDR3 spans 17 amino acids. CDR1 SGHTA and CDR2 FQGNSA come from the germline V gene. The CDR3 reads CASSLSRRGGPTDTQYF. The CDR3 DNA is TGTGCCAGCAGCTTAAGTCGGCGGGGGGGACCCACAGATACGCAGTATTTT.

This chain joins TRBV4-3 and TRBJ2-5; unclear D gene. This CDR3 is built from 13 residues. Trimming removed 3 bases from V and 2 bases from J, with 7 bases in between. Germline V lookup: CDR1 LGHNA, CDR2 YSLEER. The CDR3 loop reads CASSQQMQETQYF. In nucleotides, the CDR3 is TGCGCCAGCAGCCAGCAGATGCAAGAGACCCAGTACTTC.

The rearrangement uses TRBV19 and TRBJ2-4; 8 bases match TRBD2. The V and J ends lost 6 bases and 5 bases, in that order; junction bases with no gene match: 12. Germline loops: CDR1 LNHDA, CDR2 SQIVND (reference sequence). This CDR3 is built from 16 residues. The CDR3 DNA sequence: TGTGCCAGTAGGCCGGGGGGGGAAGCGGTTGAAAACATTCAGTACTTC. Protein product: CASRPGGEAVENIQYF.

This clone turned up a few times. V usage is TRBV5-1 and J usage is TRBJ1-1, with D possibly being TRBD1 (6 bases). The V and J ends lost 2 bases and 3 bases respectively, with 8 bases between them. CDR1 and CDR2 from the germline V gene are SGHRS and YFSETQ. The CDR3 sequence is 13 residues long. CDR3 residues: CASSFRQDTEAFF. The CDR3 DNA sequence: TGCGCCAGCAGCTTCCGACAGGACACTGAAGCTTTCTTT.